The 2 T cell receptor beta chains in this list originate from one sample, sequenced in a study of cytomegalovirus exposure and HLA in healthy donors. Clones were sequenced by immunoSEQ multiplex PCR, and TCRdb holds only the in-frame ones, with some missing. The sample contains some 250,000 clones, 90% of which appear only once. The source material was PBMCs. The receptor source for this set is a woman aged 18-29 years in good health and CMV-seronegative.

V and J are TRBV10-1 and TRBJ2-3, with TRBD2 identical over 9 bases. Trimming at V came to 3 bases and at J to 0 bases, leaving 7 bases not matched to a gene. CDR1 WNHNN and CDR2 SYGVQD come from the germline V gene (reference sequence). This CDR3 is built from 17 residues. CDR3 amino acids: CASSEGSGGSSTDTQYF. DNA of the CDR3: TGCGCCAGCAGTGAAGGTAGCGGGGGTTCTAGCACAGATACGCAGTATTTT.

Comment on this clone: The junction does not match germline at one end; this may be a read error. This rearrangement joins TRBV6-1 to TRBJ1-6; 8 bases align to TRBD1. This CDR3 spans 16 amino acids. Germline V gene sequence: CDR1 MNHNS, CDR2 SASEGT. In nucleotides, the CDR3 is TGTGCCAGCAGTCAAGCAGGGGGCCAATATAATTCACCCCTCCACTTT. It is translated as CASSQAGGQYNSPLHF.